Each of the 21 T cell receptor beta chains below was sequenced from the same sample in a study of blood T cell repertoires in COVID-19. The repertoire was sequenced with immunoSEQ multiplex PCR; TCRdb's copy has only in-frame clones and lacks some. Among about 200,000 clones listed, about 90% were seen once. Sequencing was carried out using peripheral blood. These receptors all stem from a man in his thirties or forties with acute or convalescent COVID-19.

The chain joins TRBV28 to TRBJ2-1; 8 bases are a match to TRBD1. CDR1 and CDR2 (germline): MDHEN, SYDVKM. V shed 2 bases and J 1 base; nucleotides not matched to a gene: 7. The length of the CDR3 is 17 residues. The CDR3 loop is CASSLPRTGLSYNEQFF. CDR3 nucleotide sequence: TGTGCCAGCAGTTTACCCCGGACAGGGCTTTCCTACAATGAGCAGTTCTTC.

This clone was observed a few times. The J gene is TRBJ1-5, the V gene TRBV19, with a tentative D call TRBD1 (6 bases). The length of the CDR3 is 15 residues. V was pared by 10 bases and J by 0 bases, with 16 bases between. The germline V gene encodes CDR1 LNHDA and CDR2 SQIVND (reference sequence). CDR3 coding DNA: TGTGCCACCGTAGACAGGAGCCTTAGCAATCAGCCCCAGCATTTT. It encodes CATVDRSLSNQPQHF.

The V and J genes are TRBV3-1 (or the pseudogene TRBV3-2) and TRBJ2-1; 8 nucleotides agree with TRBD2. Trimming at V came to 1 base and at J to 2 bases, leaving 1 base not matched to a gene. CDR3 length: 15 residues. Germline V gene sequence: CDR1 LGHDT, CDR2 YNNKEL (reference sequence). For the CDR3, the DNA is TGTGCCAGCAGCCAAGGAGCGGGGGCCTACAATGAGCAGTTCTTC. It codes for CASSQGAGAYNEQFF.

CDR3 sequence (DNA): TGTGCCAGCTCTCAGCGGGGGCAGGGGTATGAAAAACTGTTTTTT. It yields the protein CASSQRGQGYEKLFF. The chain uses TRBV11-2 and TRBJ1-4; a weak D match, TRBD1 (6 bases). V lost 8 bases and J 6 bases, leaving 19 bases between the germline ends. Germline CDR1 and CDR2: SGHAT and FQNNGV. The CDR3 covers 15 residues.

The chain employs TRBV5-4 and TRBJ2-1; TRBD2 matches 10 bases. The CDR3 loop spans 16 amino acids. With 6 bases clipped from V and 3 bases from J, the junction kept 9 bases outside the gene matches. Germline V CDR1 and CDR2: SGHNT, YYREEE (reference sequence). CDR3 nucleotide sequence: TGTGCCAGCAACGCGAGGACTAGCGGAAACTACAATGAGCAGTTCTTC. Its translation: CASNARTSGNYNEQFF.

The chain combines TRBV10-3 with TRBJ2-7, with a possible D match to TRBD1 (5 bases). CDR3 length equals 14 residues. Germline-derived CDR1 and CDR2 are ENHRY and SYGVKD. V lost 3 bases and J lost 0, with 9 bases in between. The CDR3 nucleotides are TGTGCCATCAGTGAAGGGGCTTACTCCTACGAGCAGTACTTC. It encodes CAISEGAYSYEQYF.

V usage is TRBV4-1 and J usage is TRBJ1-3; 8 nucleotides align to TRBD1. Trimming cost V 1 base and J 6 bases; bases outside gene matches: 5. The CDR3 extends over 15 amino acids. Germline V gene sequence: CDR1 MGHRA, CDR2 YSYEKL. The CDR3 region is CASSQGDRSPNTIYF. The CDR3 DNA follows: TGCGCCAGCAGCCAAGGGGACAGGTCACCAAACACCATATATTTT.

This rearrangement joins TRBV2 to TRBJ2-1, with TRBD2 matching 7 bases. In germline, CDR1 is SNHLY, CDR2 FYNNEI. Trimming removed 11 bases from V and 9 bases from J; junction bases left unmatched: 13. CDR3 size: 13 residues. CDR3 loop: CALTIRKRGEQFF. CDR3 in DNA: TGTGCCCTTACCATTAGAAAGCGGGGTGAGCAGTTCTTC.

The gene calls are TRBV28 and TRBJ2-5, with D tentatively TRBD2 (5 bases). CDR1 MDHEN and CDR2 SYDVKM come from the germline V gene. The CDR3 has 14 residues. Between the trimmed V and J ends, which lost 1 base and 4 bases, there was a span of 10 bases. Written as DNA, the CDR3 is TGTGCCAGCAGTTTATTCCGGGGTGGAGAGACCCAGTACTTC. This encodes CASSLFRGGETQYF.

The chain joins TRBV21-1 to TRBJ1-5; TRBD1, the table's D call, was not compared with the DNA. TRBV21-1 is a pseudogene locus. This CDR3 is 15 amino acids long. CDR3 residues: CASSTGTARGQPQHF. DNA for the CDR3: TGTGCCAGCAGCACGGGGACAGCGAGGGGTCAGCCCCAGCATTTT.

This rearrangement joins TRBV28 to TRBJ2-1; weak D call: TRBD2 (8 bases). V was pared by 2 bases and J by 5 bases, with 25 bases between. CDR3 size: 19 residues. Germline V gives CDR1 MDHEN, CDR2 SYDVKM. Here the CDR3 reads CASSLGRGMISGADNEQFF. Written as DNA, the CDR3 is TGTGCCAGCAGTTTAGGCAGGGGGATGATTAGCGGGGCGGACAATGAGCAGTTCTTC.

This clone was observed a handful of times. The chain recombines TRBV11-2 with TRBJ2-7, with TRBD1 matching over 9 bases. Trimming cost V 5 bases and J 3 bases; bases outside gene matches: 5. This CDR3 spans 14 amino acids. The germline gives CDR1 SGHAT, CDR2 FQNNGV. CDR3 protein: CASSQGQGVYEQYF. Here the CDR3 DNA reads TGTGCCAGCAGCCAGGGACAGGGCGTCTACGAGCAGTACTTC.

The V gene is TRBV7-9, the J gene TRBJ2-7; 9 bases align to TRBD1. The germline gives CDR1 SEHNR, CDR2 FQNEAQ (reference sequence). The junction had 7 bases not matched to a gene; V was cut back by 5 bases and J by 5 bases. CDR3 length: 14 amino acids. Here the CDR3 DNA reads TGTGCCAGCAGCGGCCGGGACAGGGCCCACGAGCAGTACTTC. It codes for CASSGRDRAHEQYF. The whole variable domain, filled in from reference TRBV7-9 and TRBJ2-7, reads DTGVSQNPRHKITKRGQNVTFRCDPISEHNRLYWYRQTLGQGPEFLTYFQNEAQLEKSRLLSDRFSAERPKGSFSTLEIQRTEQGDSAMYLCASSGRDRAHEQYFGPGTRLTVT.

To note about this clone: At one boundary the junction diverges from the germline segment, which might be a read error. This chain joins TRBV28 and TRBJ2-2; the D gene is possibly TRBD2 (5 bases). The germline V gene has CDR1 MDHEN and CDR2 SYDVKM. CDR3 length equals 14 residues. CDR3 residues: CASNLTPEGGELFF. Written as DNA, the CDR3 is TGTGCCAGCAATTTAACACCCGAGGGCGGGGAGCTGTTTTTT.

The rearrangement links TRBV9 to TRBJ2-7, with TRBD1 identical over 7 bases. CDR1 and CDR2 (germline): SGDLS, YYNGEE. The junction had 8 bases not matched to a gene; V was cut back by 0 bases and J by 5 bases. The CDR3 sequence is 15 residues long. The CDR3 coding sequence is TGTGCCAGCAGCGTAGAAGACAGGGCGAGGGACGAGCAGTACTTC. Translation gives CASSVEDRARDEQYF.

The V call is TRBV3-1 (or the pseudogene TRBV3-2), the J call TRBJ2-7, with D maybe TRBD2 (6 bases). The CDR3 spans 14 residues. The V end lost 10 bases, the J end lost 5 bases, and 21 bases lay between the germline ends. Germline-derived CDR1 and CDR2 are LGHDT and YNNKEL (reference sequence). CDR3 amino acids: CATPCGLRANEQYF. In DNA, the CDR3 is TGTGCCACCCCTTGTGGACTAAGGGCCAACGAGCAGTACTTC.

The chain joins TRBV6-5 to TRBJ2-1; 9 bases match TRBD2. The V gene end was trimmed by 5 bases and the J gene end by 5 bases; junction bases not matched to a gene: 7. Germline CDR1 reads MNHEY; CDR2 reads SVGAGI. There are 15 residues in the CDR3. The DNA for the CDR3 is TGTGCCAGCAGTCTTCTAGCGGGGTTTGACAATGAGCAGTTCTTC. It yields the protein CASSLLAGFDNEQFF.

CDR3 sequence reads: CASSPSLYTEAFF. CDR3 DNA: TGTGCCAGCAGCCCGTCCCTATACACTGAAGCTTTCTTT. The chain uses TRBV7-6 and TRBJ1-1; D gene uncertain. Deletions cut 5 bases from V and 3 bases from J, with 10 bases between. This CDR3 is built from 13 residues. CDR1 is SGHVS, CDR2 FNYEAQ, per germline. The complete variable domain, with remaining parts taken from reference TRBV7-6 and TRBJ1-1, reads GAGVSQSPRYKVTKRGQDVALRCDPISGHVSLYWYRQALGQGPEFLTYFNYEAQQDKSGLPNDRFSAERPEGSISTLTIQRTEQRDSAMYRCASSPSLYTEAFFGQGTRLTVV.

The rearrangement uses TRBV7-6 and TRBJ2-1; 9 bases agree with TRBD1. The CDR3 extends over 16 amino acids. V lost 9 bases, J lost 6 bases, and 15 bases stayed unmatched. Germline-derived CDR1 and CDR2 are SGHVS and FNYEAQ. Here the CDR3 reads CASLQKTGQGLNEQFF. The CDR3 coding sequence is TGTGCCAGTCTCCAGAAAACGGGACAGGGTCTCAATGAGCAGTTCTTC. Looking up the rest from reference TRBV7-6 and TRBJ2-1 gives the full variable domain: GAGVSQSPRYKVTKRGQDVALRCDPISGHVSLYWYRQALGQGPEFLTYFNYEAQQDKSGLPNDRFSAERPEGSISTLTIQRTEQRDSAMYRCASLQKTGQGLNEQFFGPGTRLTVL.

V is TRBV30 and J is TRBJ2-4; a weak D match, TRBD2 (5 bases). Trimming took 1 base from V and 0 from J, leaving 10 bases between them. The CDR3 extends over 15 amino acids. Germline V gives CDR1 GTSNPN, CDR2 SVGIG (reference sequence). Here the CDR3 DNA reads TGTGCCTGGAGTGACGGGGTTATAGCCAAAAACATTCAGTACTTC. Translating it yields CAWSDGVIAKNIQYF.

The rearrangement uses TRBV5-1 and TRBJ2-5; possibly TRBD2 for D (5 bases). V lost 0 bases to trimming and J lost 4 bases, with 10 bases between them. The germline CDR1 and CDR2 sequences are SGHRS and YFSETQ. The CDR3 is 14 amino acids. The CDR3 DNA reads TGCGCCAGCAGCTTGGGAGGGAGTCGAGAGACCCAGTACTTC. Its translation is CASSLGGSRETQYF.